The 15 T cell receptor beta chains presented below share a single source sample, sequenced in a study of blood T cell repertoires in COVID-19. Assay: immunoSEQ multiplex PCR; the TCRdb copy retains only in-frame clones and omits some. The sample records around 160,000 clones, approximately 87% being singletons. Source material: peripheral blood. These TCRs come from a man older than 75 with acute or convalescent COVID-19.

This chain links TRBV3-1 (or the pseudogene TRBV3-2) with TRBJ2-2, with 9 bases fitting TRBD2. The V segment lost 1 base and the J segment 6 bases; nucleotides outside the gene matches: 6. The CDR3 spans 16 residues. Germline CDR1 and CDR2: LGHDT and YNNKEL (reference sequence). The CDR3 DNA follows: TGTGCCAGCAGCCAAGTGAATAGCGGGAGTTCCGGGGAGCTGTTTTTT. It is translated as CASSQVNSGSSGELFF.

The CDR3 DNA reads as TGTGCCAGCAGTTACTCGTACAGGTCAAACACTGAAGCTTTCTTT. Protein: CASSYSYRSNTEAFF. The V and J genes are TRBV6-5 and TRBJ1-1; a possible D gene is TRBD1 (5 bases). CDR1 is MNHEY, CDR2 SVGAGI, per germline. The V gene lost 0 bases and the J gene lost 2 bases, with 10 bases spanning the gap. This CDR3 is built from 15 residues.

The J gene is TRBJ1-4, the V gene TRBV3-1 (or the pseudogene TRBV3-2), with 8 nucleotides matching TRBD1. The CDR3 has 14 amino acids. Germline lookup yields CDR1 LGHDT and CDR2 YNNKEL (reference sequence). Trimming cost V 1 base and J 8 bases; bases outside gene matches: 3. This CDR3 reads CASSQAGGGEKLFF. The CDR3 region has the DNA TGTGCCAGCAGCCAAGCAGGGGGCGGAGAAAAACTGTTTTTT.

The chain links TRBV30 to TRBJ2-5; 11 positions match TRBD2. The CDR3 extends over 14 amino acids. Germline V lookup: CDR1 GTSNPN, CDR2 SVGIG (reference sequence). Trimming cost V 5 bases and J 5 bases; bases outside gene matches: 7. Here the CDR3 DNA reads TGTGCCTGGGGGGGGACTAGCGGATCGGAGACCCAGTACTTC. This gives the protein CAWGGTSGSETQYF.

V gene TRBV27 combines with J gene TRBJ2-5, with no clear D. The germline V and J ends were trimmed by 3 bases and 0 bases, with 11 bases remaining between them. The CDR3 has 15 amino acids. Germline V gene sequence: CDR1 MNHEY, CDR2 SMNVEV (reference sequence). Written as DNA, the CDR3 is TGTGCCAGCAGTTTGTCTCAGGTCAACCAAGAGACCCAGTACTTC. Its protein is CASSLSQVNQETQYF.

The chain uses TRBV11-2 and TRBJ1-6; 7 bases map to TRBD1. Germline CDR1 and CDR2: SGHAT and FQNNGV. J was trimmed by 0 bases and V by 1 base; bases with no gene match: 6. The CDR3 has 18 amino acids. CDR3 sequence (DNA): TGTGCCAGCAGCTTAGGTTTGCAGGGGGTCTCCTATAATTCACCCCTCCACTTT. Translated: CASSLGLQGVSYNSPLHF.

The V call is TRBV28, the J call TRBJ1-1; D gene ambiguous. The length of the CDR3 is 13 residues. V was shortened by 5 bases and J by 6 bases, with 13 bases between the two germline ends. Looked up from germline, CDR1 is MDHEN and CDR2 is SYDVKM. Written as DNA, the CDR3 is TGTGCCAGCAGTCTGGAGATTCGAGCTGAAGCTTTCTTT. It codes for CASSLEIRAEAFF.

The CDR3 sequence: CSASRRAGLYLGTDTQYF. Written as DNA, the CDR3 is TGCAGTGCTAGTCGGCGGGCGGGATTATACCTGGGCACAGATACGCAGTATTTT. The genes are TRBV20-1 and TRBJ2-3; tentative D call: TRBD2 (6 bases). V was pared by 3 bases and J by 1 base, with 23 bases between. CDR3 length: 18 residues. Per germline, CDR1 DFQATT and CDR2 SNEGSKA (reference sequence).

CDR3 DNA: TGTGCCAGCAGTAACAGGGTCGATCAGCCCCAGCATTTT. Translating it yields CASSNRVDQPQHF. The chain combines TRBV28 with TRBJ1-5, with a weak D call TRBD1 (6 bases). This CDR3 is built from 13 residues. Trimming removed 5 bases at V and 5 bases at J, with 10 bases between. Germline loops: CDR1 MDHEN, CDR2 SYDVKM.

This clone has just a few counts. In DNA form, the CDR3 reads TGTGCCAGCAGTTCTGGGCAGGGGGCCACAGATACGCAGTATTTT. This codes for CASSSGQGATDTQYF. J is TRBJ2-3 and V is TRBV25-1; 8 bases agree with TRBD1. The CDR3 covers 15 residues. The J segment lost 2 bases and the V segment lost 5 bases, leaving 6 bases of the junction unmatched. CDR1 MGHDK and CDR2 SYGVNS come from the germline V gene. The full variable domain, its missing parts supplied by reference TRBV25-1 and TRBJ2-3, is EADIYQTPRYLVIGTGKKITLECSQTMGHDKMYWYQQDPGMELHLIHYSYGVNSTEKGDLSSESTVSRIRTEHFPLTLESARPSHTSQYLCASSSGQGATDTQYFGPGTRLTVL.

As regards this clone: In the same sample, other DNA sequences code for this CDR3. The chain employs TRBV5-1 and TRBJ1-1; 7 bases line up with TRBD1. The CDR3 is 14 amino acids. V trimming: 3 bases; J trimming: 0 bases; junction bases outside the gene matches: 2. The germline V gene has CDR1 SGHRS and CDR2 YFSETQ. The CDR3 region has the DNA TGCGCCAGCAGCTCGGACAGGTTGAACACTGAAGCTTTCTTT. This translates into CASSSDRLNTEAFF.

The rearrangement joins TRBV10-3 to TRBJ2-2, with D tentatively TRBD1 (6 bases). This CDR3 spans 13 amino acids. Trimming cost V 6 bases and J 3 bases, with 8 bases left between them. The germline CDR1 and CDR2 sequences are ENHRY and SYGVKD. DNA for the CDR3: TGTGCCATCAGCTACAGGGACACCGGGGAGCTGTTTTTT. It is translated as CAISYRDTGELFF.

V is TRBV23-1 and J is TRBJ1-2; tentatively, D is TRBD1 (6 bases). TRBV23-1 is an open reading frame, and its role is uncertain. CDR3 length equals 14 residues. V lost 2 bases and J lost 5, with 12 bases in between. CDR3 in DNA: TGCGCCAGCAGTCAACAGGGGAGTGTTTATGGCTACACCTTC. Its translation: CASSQQGSVYGYTF.

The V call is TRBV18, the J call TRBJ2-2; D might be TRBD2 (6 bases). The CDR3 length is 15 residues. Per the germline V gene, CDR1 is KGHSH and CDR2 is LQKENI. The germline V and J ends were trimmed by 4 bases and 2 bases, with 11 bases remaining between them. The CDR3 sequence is CASSLGTFNTGELFF. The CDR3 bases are TGTGCCAGCTCACTCGGGACTTTTAACACCGGGGAGCTGTTTTTT.

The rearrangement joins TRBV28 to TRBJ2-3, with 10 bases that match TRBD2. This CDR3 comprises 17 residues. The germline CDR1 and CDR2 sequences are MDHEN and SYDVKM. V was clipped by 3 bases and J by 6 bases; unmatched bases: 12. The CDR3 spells CASSFLAGGPLSDTQYF. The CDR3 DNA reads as TGTGCCAGCAGTTTCTTAGCGGGAGGACCCCTCTCCGATACGCAGTATTTT.